The 10 T cell receptor beta chains below were found in one sample sequenced in a study of beta chain features in type 1 diabetes. cDNA synthesis used the whole RNA isolate, giving expressed TCRB sequences. This table comes from immunoSEQ multiplex PCR, and its TCRdb copy is limited to in-frame clones, with some not included. Of just over 450,000 clones in the sample, approximately 31% were seen once. Sequenced input: naive CD4+ T cells from blood. All receptors derive from a man aged 18 to 30 in good health.

The chain recombines TRBV30 with TRBJ2-4, with 7 bases aligning to TRBD2. The CDR3 runs to 12 residues. With 4 bases clipped from V and 3 bases from J, the junction kept 0 bases outside the gene matches. Germline lookup yields CDR1 GTSNPN and CDR2 SVGIG (reference sequence). The chain's CDR3 is CAWTGGKNIQYF. As DNA, the CDR3 is TGTGCCTGGACGGGAGGCAAAAACATTCAGTACTTC.

The chain links TRBV30 to TRBJ2-7; maybe TRBD1 (6 bases). Germline lookup yields CDR1 GTSNPN and CDR2 SVGIG (reference sequence). The CDR3 is 13 amino acids. Trimming removed 7 bases from V and 4 bases from J, with 17 bases in between. The CDR3 sequence is CASARGHKYEQYF. The CDR3, as DNA: TGTGCCTCCGCTCGGGGACACAAGTACGAGCAGTACTTC.

The chain couples TRBV10-3 to TRBJ2-5; 12 nucleotides agree with TRBD2. J lost 9 bases, V lost 6 bases, and 11 bases had no gene match. The CDR3 spans 15 residues. Germline V CDR1 and CDR2: ENHRY, SYGVKD. The CDR3 is CAISPTSGRDEAQYF. CDR3 nucleotides: TGTGCCATCAGCCCGACTAGCGGGAGAGACGAGGCCCAGTACTTC.

V is TRBV7-9 and J is TRBJ2-6; 12 bases align to TRBD1. With V trimmed by 5 bases and J by 3 bases, 5 bases remained unmatched. The CDR3 has 17 residues. Germline V gene sequence: CDR1 SEHNR, CDR2 FQNEAQ (reference sequence). The CDR3 here is CASSARDRGLGANVLTF. CDR3 DNA sequence: TGTGCCAGCAGCGCAAGGGACAGGGGGCTTGGGGCCAACGTCCTGACTTTC.

The CDR3 nucleotides are TGTGCCAGCAGCCAAGGCCTAGCGGGCAATGAGCAGTTCTTC. It encodes CASSQGLAGNEQFF. V usage is TRBV14 and J usage is TRBJ2-1, with 8 bases identical to TRBD2. Germline-derived CDR1 and CDR2 are SGHDN and FVKESK. With V trimmed by 1 base and J by 6 bases, 2 bases remained unmatched. The CDR3 has 14 amino acids. Drawing the rest from reference TRBV14 and TRBJ2-1, the complete variable domain is EAGVTQFPSHSVIEKGQTVTLRCDPISGHDNLYWYRRVMGKEIKFLLHFVKESKQDESGMPNNRFLAERTGGTYSTLKVQPAELEDSGVYFCASSQGLAGNEQFFGPGTRLTVL.

The chain employs TRBV11-1 and TRBJ2-4; D gene uncertain. The V end lost 5 bases, the J end lost 1 base, and 15 bases lay between the germline ends. The germline V gene has CDR1 SGHAT and CDR2 FQDESV (reference sequence). The CDR3 covers 16 residues. The CDR3 reads CASSPQAGRAKNIQYF. The CDR3 coding sequence is TGTGCCAGCAGCCCTCAGGCAGGAAGGGCCAAAAACATTCAGTACTTC.

V is TRBV30 and J is TRBJ1-3, with D unresolved. V was shortened by 3 bases and J by 0 bases, with 6 bases between the two germline ends. Germline CDR1 reads GTSNPN; CDR2 reads SVGIG (reference sequence). The CDR3 is made up of 13 amino acids. CDR3 DNA sequence: TGTGCCTGGAGATCGTTCTCTGGAAACACCATATATTTT. Protein sequence: CAWRSFSGNTIYF.

This chain joins TRBV2 and TRBJ2-5; TRBD2 matches at 14 bases. The germline V gene has CDR1 SNHLY and CDR2 FYNNEI. This CDR3 contains 16 residues. Unmatched junction bases numbered 2, after V lost 3 bases and J lost 2 bases. CDR3 residues: CASSDGLAGGQETQYF. CDR3 bases: TGTGCCAGCAGTGATGGACTAGCGGGAGGTCAAGAGACCCAGTACTTC.

This clone has more than one count but fewer than ten. V gene TRBV28 combines with J gene TRBJ1-1; D gene ambiguous. Trimming took off 2 bases at V and 5 bases at J, with 9 bases between the two ends. Per the germline V gene, CDR1 is MDHEN and CDR2 is SYDVKM. This CDR3 has 13 residues. The CDR3 DNA reads TGTGCCAGCAGTTTAGTGGGTGGGACTGAAGCTTTCTTT. It specifies CASSLVGGTEAFF.

This clone was found a few times. V usage is TRBV7-2 and J usage is TRBJ2-5; maybe TRBD1 (6 bases). This CDR3 spans 14 amino acids. Germline assignment: CDR1 SGHTA and CDR2 FQGNSA. Trimming shortened V by 3 bases and J by 5 bases, and 13 bases separated the two germline ends. The chain's CDR3 is CASSFLGQGETQYF. The DNA for the CDR3 is TGTGCCAGCAGCTTCCTAGGTCAGGGGGAGACCCAGTACTTC. Full variable domain (outside the CDR3, taken from reference TRBV7-2 and TRBJ2-5): GAGVSQSPSNKVTEKGKDVELRCDPISGHTALYWYRQSLGQGLEFLIYFQGNSAPDKSGLPSDRFSAERTGGSVSTLTIQRTQQEDSAVYLCASSFLGQGETQYFGPGTRLLVL.